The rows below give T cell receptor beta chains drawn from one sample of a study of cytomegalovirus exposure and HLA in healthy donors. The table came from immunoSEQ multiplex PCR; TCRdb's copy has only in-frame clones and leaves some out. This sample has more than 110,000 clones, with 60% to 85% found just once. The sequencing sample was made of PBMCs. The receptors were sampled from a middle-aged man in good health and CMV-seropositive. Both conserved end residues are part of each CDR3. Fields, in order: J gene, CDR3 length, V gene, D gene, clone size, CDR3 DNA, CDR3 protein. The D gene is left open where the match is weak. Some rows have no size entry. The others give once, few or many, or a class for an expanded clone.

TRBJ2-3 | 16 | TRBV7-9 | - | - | TGTGCCAGCAGCTTTCTCGAGACCGCGGGGACAGATACGCAGTATTTT | CASSFLETAGTDTQYF
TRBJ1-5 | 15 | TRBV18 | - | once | TGTGCCAGCTCACCCCGGCAGGGTTACAATCAGCCCCAGCATTTT | CASSPRQGYNQPQHF
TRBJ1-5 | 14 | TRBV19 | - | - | TGTGCCAGTAGTATAGCACACGGGGATCAGCCCCAGCATTTT | CASSIAHGDQPQHF
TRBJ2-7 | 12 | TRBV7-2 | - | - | TGTGCCAGCAGCTTATACTCCTACGAGCAGTACTTC | CASSLYSYEQYF
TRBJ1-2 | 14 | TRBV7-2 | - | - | TGTGCCAGCAGCTTGGAAAACAGGGTGCGTGGCTACACCTTC | CASSLENRVRGYTF
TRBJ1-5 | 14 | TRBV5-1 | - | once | TGCGCCAGCAGCTTACAAGGGGGCAATCAGCCCCAGCATTTT | CASSLQGGNQPQHF
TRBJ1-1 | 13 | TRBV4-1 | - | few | TGCGCCAGCAGTCCGCCGGGGGAAGCTGAAGCTTTCTTT | CASSPPGEAEAFF
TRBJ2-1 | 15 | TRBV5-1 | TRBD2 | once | TGCGCCAGCAGCTTCACTAGCGGGGGTTACAATGAGCAGTTCTTC | CASSFTSGGYNEQFF
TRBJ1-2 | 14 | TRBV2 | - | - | TGTGCCAGCAGCCCCCTGGGGGCGGAGGCTGGCTACACCTTC | CASSPLGAEAGYTF
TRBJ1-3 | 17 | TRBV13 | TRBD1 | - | TGTGCCAGCAGTCCGCTCGGGACAGTGACTTCTGGAAACACCATATATTTT | CASSPLGTVTSGNTIYF
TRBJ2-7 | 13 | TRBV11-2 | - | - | TGTGCCAGCAGCTTAGCCGGGTCCTACGAGCAGTACTTC | CASSLAGSYEQYF
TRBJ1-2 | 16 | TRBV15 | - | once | TGTGCCACCAGCAGAGCGAGAGGACGGGGGAACTATGGCTACACCTTC | CATSRARGRGNYGYTF
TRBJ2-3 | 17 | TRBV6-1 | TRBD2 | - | TGTGCCAGCAGTGTCCGACTAGCGGGTCTGAGCACAGATACGCAGTATTTT | CASSVRLAGLSTDTQYF
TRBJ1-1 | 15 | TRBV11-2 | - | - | TGTGCCAGCAGCCACCTAGGGGGGGCGCGTACTGAAGCTTTCTTT | CASSHLGGARTEAFF
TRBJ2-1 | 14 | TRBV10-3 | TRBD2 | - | TGTGCCATCAGAGACGAGCGGGGGAACAATGAGCAGTTCTTC | CAIRDERGNNEQFF
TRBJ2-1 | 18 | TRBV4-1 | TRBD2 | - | TGCGCCAGCAGCCAAGGGGGCATAGCGGGAGGAGTATACAATGAGCAGTTCTTC | CASSQGGIAGGVYNEQFF
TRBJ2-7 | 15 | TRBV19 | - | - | TGTGCCAGTAGTATCAACCAGGAGGGGACTTACGAGCAGTACTTC | CASSINQEGTYEQYF
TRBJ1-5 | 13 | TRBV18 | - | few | TGTGCCAGCTCACCCGGGGGCAATCAGCCCCAGCATTTT | CASSPGGNQPQHF
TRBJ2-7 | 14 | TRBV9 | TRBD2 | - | TGTGCCAGCAGCGTTGCGGGAGAATCCTACGAGCAGTACTTC | CASSVAGESYEQYF
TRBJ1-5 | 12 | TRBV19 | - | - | TGTGCCAGTAGTATCGGTAATCAGCCCCAGCATTTT | CASSIGNQPQHF
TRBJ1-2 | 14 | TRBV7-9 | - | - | TGTGCCAGCAGCCTTCAGGGCCAGGGCTATGGCTACACCTTC | CASSLQGQGYGYTF
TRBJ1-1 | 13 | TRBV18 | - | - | TGTGCCAGCTCAGGAATAGGAGGCCATGAAGCTTTCTTT | CASSGIGGHEAFF
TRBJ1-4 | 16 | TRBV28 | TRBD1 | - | TGTGCCAGCAGCTCGCCGGGTGGACAGGGAGGTGAAAAACTGTTTTTT | CASSSPGGQGGEKLFF
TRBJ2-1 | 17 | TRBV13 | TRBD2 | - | TGTGCCAGCAGCTTAAGGTCGGGACTAGCGGGAGTCCATGAGCAGTTCTTC | CASSLRSGLAGVHEQFF
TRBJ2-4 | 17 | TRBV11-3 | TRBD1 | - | TGTGCCAGCAGCTCGCCCGGCGGACAGGGAGGAAAAAACATTCAGTACTTC | CASSSPGGQGGKNIQYF
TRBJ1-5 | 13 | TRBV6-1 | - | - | TGTGCCAGCAATTTAGAAGAAAATCAGCCCCAGCATTTT | CASNLEENQPQHF
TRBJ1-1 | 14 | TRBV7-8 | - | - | TGTGCCAGCAGCTCTCAGGCGATTAACACTGAAGCTTTCTTT | CASSSQAINTEAFF
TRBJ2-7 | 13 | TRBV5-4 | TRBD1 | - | TGTGCCAGCAGCTTGGACAGGGGGCACGAGCAGTACTTC | CASSLDRGHEQYF
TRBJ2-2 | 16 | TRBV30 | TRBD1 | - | TGTGCCTGGAGTGGAATGCTGGACAGGGTCAACGGGGAGCTGTTTTTT | CAWSGMLDRVNGELFF
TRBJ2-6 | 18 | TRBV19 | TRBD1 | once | TGTGCCAGTAGTCTCGTGACAGGGGCCAGCTCTGGGGCCAACGTCCTGACTTTC | CASSLVTGASSGANVLTF
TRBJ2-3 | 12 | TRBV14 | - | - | TGTGCCAGCGCAGGATCCACAGATACGCAGTATTTT | CASAGSTDTQYF
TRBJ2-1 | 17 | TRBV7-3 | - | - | TGTGCCAGCAGCAAGTGGATTCGTGGGGCCTCCTACAATGAGCAGTTCTTC | CASSKWIRGASYNEQFF
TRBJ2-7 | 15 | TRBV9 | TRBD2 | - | TGTGCCAGCAGCCCCGAGGGACTAGCGGTTTACGAGCAGTACTTC | CASSPEGLAVYEQYF
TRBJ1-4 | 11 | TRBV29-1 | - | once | TGCAGCGTTAACGGCGGTGAAAAACTGTTTTTT | CSVNGGEKLFF
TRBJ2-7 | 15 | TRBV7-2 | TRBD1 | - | TGTGCCAGCAGCGGGGGACAGGGGGCCAAGTACGAGCAGTACTTC | CASSGGQGAKYEQYF
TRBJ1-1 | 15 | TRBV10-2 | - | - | TGCGCCAGCATCCCGGAGGAACAGCAGAACACTGAAGCTTTCTTT | CASIPEEQQNTEAFF
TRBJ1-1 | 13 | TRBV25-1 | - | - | TGTGCCAGCAGTGAATGGTCAGACACTGAAGCTTTCTTT | CASSEWSDTEAFF
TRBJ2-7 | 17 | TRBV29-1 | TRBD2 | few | TGCAGCGTGGAGGGGTTTGGGACTAGCGGGGACACCTACGAGCAGTACTTC | CSVEGFGTSGDTYEQYF
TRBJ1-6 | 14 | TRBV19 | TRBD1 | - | TGTGCCAGTAGTAAGGACAGGGGGCGTACACCCCTCCACTTT | CASSKDRGRTPLHF
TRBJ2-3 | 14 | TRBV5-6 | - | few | TGTGCCAGCAGCTTATCAACCTACACAGATACGCAGTATTTT | CASSLSTYTDTQYF
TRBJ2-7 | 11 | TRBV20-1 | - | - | TGCAGTGCTAGTCGAGGGTACGAGCAGTACTTC | CSASRGYEQYF
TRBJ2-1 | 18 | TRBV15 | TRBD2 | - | TGTGCCACCAGTGTTCCGGGGGGGTCAATAAGCTCCTACAATGAGCAGTTCTTC | CATSVPGGSISSYNEQFF
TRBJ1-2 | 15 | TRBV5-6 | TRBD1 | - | TGTGCCAGCAGCTTGGGACAGGGGGCGTACTATGGCTACACCTTC | CASSLGQGAYYGYTF
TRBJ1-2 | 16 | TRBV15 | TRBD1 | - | TGTGCCACCAGCAGAGACCGGACAGGGGGAAGCTATGGCTACACCTTC | CATSRDRTGGSYGYTF
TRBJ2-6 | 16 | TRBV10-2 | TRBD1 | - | TGCGCCAGCTGTAAGGACAGGGAAGCTGGGGCCAACGTCCTGACTTTC | CASCKDREAGANVLTF
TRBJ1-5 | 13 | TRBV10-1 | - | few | TGCGCCAGCAGTGAGCAGATATCAGGGCCCCAGCATTTT | CASSEQISGPQHF
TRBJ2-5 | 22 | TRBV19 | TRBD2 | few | TGTGCCAGTACCGAACGACTAATAACCGAGACTAGCGGGAGTGACCTACAAGAGACCCAGTACTTC | CASTERLITETSGSDLQETQYF
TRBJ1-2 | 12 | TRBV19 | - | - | TGTGCCAGTAGTATAAGGGGTTATGGCTACACCTTC | CASSIRGYGYTF
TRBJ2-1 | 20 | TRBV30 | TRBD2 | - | TGTGCCTGGAGTTCAGGAGTGGGTATTAGCGGGAGTTGGCCCGACAATGAGCAGTTCTTC | CAWSSGVGISGSWPDNEQFF
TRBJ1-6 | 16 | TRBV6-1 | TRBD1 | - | TGTGCCAGCAGTGAATTGGGGACAGGGCGTTATTCACCCCTCCACTTT | CASSELGTGRYSPLHF
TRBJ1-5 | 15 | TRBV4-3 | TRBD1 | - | TGCGCCAGCAGCCAAGATTCGTGGACAGGGGGCCCAAGTTATTTT | CASSQDSWTGGPSYF
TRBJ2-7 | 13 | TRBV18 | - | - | TGTGCCAGCTCACCAGATACTTTTTACGAGCAGTACTTC | CASSPDTFYEQYF
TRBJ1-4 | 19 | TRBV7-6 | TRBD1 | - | TGTGCCAGCAGCCCCCGACAGGGGGCTTTCGGTGGAACTAATGAAAAACTGTTTTTT | CASSPRQGAFGGTNEKLFF
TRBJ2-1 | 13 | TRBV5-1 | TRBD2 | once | TGCGCCAGCAGCTTTGCGGGGGGTAATGAGCAGTTCTTC | CASSFAGGNEQFF
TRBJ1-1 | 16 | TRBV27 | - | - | TGTGCCAGCAGTTTATCGGGATACAGGCTGAACACTGAAGCTTTCTTT | CASSLSGYRLNTEAFF
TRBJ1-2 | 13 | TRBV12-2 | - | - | TGTGCAAGTCGCTTAGTAGCCGGGGATGGCTACACCTTC | CASRLVAGDGYTF
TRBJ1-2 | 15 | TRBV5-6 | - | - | TGTGCCAGCAGCTTGGAAAGGGGACTGATCTATGGCTACACCTTC | CASSLERGLIYGYTF